Listed here is a single T cell receptor (beta chain). The target antigen is unknown. The ends lost 3 bases at V and 2 bases at J; junction bases unmatched: 6. This CDR3 is 14 amino acids long. Germline lookup yields CDR1 SQVTM and CDR2 ANQGSEA. This entry comes from a study of PD-1 blockade in classical Hodgkin lymphoma. The study's findings and limits: It was CD4+ TCR diversity, not CD8+, that rose significantly by C4D1. Lower baseline TCR diversity was reported for newly diagnosed patients than for healthy donors. Underlying causes for the observed repertoire differences were not defined, possibly disease activity or prior therapy.

All trial patients relapsed after autologous stem cell transplantation. The table came from immunoSEQ multiplex PCR; TCRdb's copy has only in-frame clones and leaves some out. The table includes 120,000 to 150,000 clones, around 84% detected once. This clonotype was sampled from a human donor with classical Hodgkin lymphoma. The genes are TRBV29-1 and TRBJ2-7, with TRBD1 matching 8 bases. Sequencing was performed on peripheral blood mononuclear cells (PBMCs), taken before the second cycle of nivolumab. The CDR3 bases are TGCAGCGTTGAGCCCCAGGGGGCCCCCTACGAGCAGTACTTC. This codes for CSVEPQGAPYEQYF.